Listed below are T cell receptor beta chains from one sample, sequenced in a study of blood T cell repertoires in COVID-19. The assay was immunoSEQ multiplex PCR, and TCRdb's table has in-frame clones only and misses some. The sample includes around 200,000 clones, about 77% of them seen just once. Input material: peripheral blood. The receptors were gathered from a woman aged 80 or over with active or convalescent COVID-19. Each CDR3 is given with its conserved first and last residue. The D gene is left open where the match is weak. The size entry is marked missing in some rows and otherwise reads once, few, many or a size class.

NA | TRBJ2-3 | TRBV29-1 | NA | TGCAGCGTTGGACAGAACACAGATACGCAGTATTTT | CSVGQNTDTQYF
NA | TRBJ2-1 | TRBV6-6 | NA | TGTGCCAGCAAAATTACAGAGAACAATGAGCAGTTCTTC | CASKITENNEQFF
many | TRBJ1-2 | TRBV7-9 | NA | TGTGCCAGCAGCCCGGACAGTCTCGACGGCTACACCTTC | CASSPDSLDGYTF
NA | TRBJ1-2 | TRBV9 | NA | TGTGCCAGCAGCGCCACGACAGGACCCGGGGGCTACACCTTC | CASSATTGPGGYTF
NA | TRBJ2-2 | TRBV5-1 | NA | TGCGCCAGCAGCTTGGCCGGGACTGTGAACACCGGGGAGCTGTTTTTT | CASSLAGTVNTGELFF
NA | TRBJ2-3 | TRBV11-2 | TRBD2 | TGTGCCAGCAGCTCCGTACTAGCGGGGGGGGCAGATACGCAGTATTTT | CASSSVLAGGADTQYF
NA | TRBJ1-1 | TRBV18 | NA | TGTGCCAGCTCACCACTACAGGGTCGGGGTGAAGCTTTCTTT | CASSPLQGRGEAFF
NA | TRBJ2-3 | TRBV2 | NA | TGTGCCAGCAGCTCGACTAGTTTTTCGACGAGCACAGATACGCAGTATTTT | CASSSTSFSTSTDTQYF
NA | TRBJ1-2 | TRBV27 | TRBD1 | TGTGCCAGCAGTTTATCGTTTCGACAGGGCGACGGCTATGGCTACACCTTC | CASSLSFRQGDGYGYTF
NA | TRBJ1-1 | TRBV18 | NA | TGTGCCAGCTCGCTCGGCGGGACCCGGGGGGAAGCTTTCTTT | CASSLGGTRGEAFF
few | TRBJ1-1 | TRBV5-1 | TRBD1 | TGCGCCAGCAGCACCACAGACAGGGAAGACACTGAAGCTTTCTTT | CASSTTDREDTEAFF
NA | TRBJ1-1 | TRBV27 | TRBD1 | TGTGCCAGCAGGGCACAGGGGAGAGCTTTCTTT | CASRAQGRAFF
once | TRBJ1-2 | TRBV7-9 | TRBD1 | TGTGCCAGCAGCTACTTCCTCGACAGGGCTAATGATGGCTACACCTTC | CASSYFLDRANDGYTF
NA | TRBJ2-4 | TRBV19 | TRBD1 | TGTGCCAGTAGTGCCACAGGGGGCAAAAACATTCAGTACTTC | CASSATGGKNIQYF
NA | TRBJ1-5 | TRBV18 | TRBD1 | TGTGCCAGCTCACCAGGAGGACAGGGGTCATACTATAGCAATCAGCCCCAGCATTTT | CASSPGGQGSYYSNQPQHF
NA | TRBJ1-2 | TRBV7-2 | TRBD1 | TGTGCCAGCAGCTCCCGGGACAGGGGATACTATGGCTACACCTTC | CASSSRDRGYYGYTF
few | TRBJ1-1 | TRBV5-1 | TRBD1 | TGCGCCAGCAGCGAACAGGGGGGGAACACTGAAGCTTTCTTT | CASSEQGGNTEAFF
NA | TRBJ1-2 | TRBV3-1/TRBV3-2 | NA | TGTGCCAGCAGCCAAGGCCTGACTGGTTTTGGCTACACCTTC | CASSQGLTGFGYTF
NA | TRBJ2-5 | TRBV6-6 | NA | TGTGCCAGCAGTTACGAGTCGGAGACCCAGTACTTC | CASSYESETQYF
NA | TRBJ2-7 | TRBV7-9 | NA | TGTGCCAGCAGTAAGGGGGGGGCCCCCGAGCAGTACTTC | CASSKGGAPEQYF
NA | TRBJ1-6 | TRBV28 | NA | TGTGCCAGCAGTTTAATGGAGGGAGGGTCACCCCTCCACTTT | CASSLMEGGSPLHF
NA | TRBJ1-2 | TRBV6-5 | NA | TGTGCCAGCAGGGAGAAAGGGAGTTCTAACTATGGCTACACCTTC | CASREKGSSNYGYTF
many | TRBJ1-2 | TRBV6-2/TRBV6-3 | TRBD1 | TGTGCCAGCAGTCGACAGGGGTATGGCTACACCTTC | CASSRQGYGYTF
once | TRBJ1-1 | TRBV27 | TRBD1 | TGTGCCAGCAGTCTACTCACAGGGGGTGGCACTGAAGCTTTCTTT | CASSLLTGGGTEAFF
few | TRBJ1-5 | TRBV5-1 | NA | TGCGCCAGCAGCTTTAGTAGCAATCAGCCCCAGCATTTT | CASSFSSNQPQHF
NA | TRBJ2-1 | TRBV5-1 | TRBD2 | TGCGCCAGCAGCCCTGGGACTAGCGGGGGCTACAATGAGCAGTTCTTC | CASSPGTSGGYNEQFF
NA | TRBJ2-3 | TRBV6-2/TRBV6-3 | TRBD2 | TGTGCCAGCAGTTGGACTAGCGGGGGCCTCGCAGATACGCAGTATTTT | CASSWTSGGLADTQYF
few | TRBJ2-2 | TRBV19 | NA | TGTGCCAGTAGTATAGGAGGGGGGGGCACCGGGGAGCTGTTTTTT | CASSIGGGGTGELFF
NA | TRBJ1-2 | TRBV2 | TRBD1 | TGTGCCAGCAGGAGGGACAGCAACTATGGCTACACCTTC | CASRRDSNYGYTF
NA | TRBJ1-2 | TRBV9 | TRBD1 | TGTGCCAGCAGCGTAGCCACAGGGGGTGGAAACTATGGCTACACCTTC | CASSVATGGGNYGYTF
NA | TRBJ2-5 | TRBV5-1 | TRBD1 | TGCGCCAGCAGCTGGACTTCGGACAGGGGCCGAGAGACCCAGTACTTC | CASSWTSDRGRETQYF
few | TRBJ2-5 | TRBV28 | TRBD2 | TGTGCCACCAAAAGCGGGGGGCCCCTTGAGACCCAGTACTTC | CATKSGGPLETQYF
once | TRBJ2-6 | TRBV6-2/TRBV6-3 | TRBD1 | TGTGCCAGCAGTTACCGGGGGACAGGGGGCTCTGGGGCCAACGTCCTGACTTTC | CASSYRGTGGSGANVLTF
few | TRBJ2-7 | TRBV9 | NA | TGTGCCAGCAGCGTAGTTCCGGCTGCGGACGAGCAGTACTTC | CASSVVPAADEQYF
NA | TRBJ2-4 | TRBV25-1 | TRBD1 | TGTGCCAGCAGTGAATTCGAATCTGGACAGGGGGCCAAAAACATTCAGTACTTC | CASSEFESGQGAKNIQYF
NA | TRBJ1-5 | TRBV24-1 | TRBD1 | TGTGCCACCGGACAGGACCAGCCCCAGCATTTT | CATGQDQPQHF
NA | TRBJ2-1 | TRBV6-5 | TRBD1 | TGTGCCAGCAGTCGGACAGGGGACCCCTACAATGAGCAGTTCTTC | CASSRTGDPYNEQFF
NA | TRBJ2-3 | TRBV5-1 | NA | TGCGCCAGCAGCGTCAGGGGTTTGGGGGATACGCAGTATTTT | CASSVRGLGDTQYF
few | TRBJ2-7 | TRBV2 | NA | TGTGCCAGCAGTGCCGGGGAGACCCACGAGCAGTACTTC | CASSAGETHEQYF
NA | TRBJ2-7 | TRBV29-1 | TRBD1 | TGCAGCGTCCTGCCCCCGGGACAGTTGGGATACGAGCAGTACTTC | CSVLPPGQLGYEQYF
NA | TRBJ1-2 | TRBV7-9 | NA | TGTGCCAGCAGCTTATTTTCGGGGAACTATGGCTACACCTTC | CASSLFSGNYGYTF
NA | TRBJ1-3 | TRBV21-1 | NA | TGTGCCAGCAGCAAAGTAAAGACGGGTACGGGAAACACCATATATTTT | CASSKVKTGTGNTIYF
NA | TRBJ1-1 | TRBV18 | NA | TGTGCCAGCTCACCCAGTCGCCAGGCGAACACTGAAGCTTTCTTT | CASSPSRQANTEAFF